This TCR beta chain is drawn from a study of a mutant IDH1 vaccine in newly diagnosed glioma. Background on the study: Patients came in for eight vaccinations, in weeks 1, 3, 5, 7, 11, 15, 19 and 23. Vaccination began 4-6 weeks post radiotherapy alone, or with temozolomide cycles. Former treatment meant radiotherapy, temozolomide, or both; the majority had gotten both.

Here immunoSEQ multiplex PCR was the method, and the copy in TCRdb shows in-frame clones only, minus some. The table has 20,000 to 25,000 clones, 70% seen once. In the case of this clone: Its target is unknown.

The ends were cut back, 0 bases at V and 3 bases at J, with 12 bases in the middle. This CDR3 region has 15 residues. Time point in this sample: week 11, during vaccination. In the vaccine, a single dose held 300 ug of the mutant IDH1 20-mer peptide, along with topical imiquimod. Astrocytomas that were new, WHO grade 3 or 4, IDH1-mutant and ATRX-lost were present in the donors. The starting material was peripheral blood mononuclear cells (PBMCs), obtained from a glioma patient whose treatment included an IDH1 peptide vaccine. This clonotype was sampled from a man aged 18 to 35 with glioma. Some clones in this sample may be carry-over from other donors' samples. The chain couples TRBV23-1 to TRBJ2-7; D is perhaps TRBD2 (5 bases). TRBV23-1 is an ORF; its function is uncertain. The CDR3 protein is CASSQSFASGYEQYF. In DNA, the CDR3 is TGCGCCAGCAGTCAATCGTTTGCGAGCGGCTACGAGCAGTACTTC.